This TCR beta chain comes out of a study of T-cell memory formation after mild COVID-19. Study conclusions and caveats: Some SARS-CoV-2-responding clones were already detected in memory before infection.

This clonotype was counted only a few times. The antigen remains undetermined. The CDR3 sequence is 16 residues long. V shed 1 base, J shed 4 bases, and the junction held 6 bases outside the gene matches. Per germline, CDR1 SGHRS and CDR2 YFSETQ. TCRdb independently ran MiXCR on the 5' RACE reads; one entry per CDR3 protein. The sample yields 450,000 to 700,000 distinct CDR3 sequences, about a sixth seen once. Sequenced sample: PBMCs or a T cell subset sorted from them (not recorded which). The sequence derives from an adult woman who had mild COVID-19 (a few samples of this study predate the infection). Cell type and time point are not known. The V gene is TRBV5-1, the J gene TRBJ2-1; 9 bases align to TRBD1. The CDR3 DNA sequence: TGCGCCAGCAGCTTGACAACCGGGACAGGGTACAATGAGCAGTTCTTC. Protein sequence: CASSLTTGTGYNEQFF.